The clone carrying this TCR beta chain has ten or more counts. Its antigen remains unidentified. TCRdb recomputed calls from the 5' RACE reads with MiXCR, one row per CDR3 protein. The repertoire holds a few hundred thousand distinct CDR3 sequences, with around a tenth as singletons. This sample stems from a study of CD8 T cells in ankylosing spondylitis. The study's findings and limits: Certain motif variants had earlier been reported in reactive arthritis synovial fluid and blood. Disease-linked clones reportedly showed significant enrichment in matched ankylosing spondylitis synovial fluid. What seemed typical of ankylosing spondylitis blood was a TCR beta motif built from roughly 8 highly homologous variants.

The V gene's germline CDR1 is SGHAT and CDR2 FQNNGV. This CDR3 is 11 amino acids long. The germline V and J ends were trimmed by 1 base and 7 bases, with 4 bases remaining between them. The chain couples TRBV11-2 to TRBJ1-1; D call uncertain. The sequenced material came from blood, either unsorted or a sorted T cell fraction (not recorded which). The TCR sequence derives from a female donor with ankylosing spondylitis or in good health (not recorded which). CDR3 coding DNA: TGTGCCAGCAGCTTAGGGAATGAAGCTTTCTTT. Amino acid sequence: CASSLGNEAFF.